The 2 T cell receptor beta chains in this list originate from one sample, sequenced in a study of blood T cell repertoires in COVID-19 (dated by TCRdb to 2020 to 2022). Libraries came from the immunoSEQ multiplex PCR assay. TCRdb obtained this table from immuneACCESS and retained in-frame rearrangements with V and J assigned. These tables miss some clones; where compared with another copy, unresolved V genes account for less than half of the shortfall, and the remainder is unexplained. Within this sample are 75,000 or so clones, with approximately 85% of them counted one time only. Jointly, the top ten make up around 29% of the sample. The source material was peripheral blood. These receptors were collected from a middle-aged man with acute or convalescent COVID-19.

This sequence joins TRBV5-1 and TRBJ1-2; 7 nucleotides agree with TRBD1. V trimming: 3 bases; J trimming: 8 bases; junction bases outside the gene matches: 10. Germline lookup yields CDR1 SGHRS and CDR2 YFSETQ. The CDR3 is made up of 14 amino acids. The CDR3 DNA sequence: TGCGCCAGCAGCTCGACAGGGTTCGGGGTCGGCTACACCTTC. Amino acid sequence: CASSSTGFGVGYTF.

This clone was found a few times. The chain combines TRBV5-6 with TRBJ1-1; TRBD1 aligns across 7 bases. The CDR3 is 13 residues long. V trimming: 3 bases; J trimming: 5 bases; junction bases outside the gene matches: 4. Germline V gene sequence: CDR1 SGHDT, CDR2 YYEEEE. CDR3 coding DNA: TGTGCCAGCAGCTCGACAGGGTTTACTGAAGCTTTCTTT. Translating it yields CASSSTGFTEAFF.